This TCR beta chain comes out of a study of CXCR3-negative and CXCR3-positive naive CD8 T cells. Findings and caveats of the study: After cryopreservation, CXCR3 expression dropped partially; most assays used fresh PBMCs. Comparably high diversity marked both naive subsets, whereas memory CD8+ cells had much lower diversity. Greater hydrophobicity was found in TRB CDR3s of CXCR3-positive naive cells than of CXCR3-negative naive cells.

The method, 5' RACE with UMI labels, was used to prepare the TRB cDNA libraries. TCRdb reanalyzed the 5' RACE reads and collapses them to one entry per CDR3 protein, without DNA. Here the sample table reports 140,000 to 150,000 distinct CDR3 sequences. The CDR3 is made up of 13 amino acids. Germline V gives CDR1 SQVTM, CDR2 ANQGSEA. Remarks on this clonotype: Its antigen is as yet unknown.

The sequencing sample was made of naive CXCR3+ CD8+ T cells from blood. The subset is: CD45RO-CCR7+CD27+CD95- naive CD8+ T cells expressing CXCR3 (TNR3+). This TCR was sampled from a human donor in good health. Some clones in this sample may be carry-over from other donors' samples. V gene TRBV29-1 combines with J gene TRBJ2-7; TCRdb designates TRBD2, a call that cannot be tested without DNA. The CDR3 reads CSVEISSGYEQYF.